This TCR beta chain was profiled in a study of breast tumors, draining lymph nodes, adjacent tissues. Study outcomes and limitations: Data only fit, rather than demonstrated, lymph node origin of most tumor T cells. Tumor repertoires ranked between lymph nodes and nontumor tissue in diversity, with V and J gene preferences.

TCRdb passed the multiplex PCR reads through MiXCR, listing each CDR3 protein once. The sample lists under 300,000 distinct CDR3 sequences; less than 40% were seen once. Points on this clonotype: The target antigen is unknown. Possible read error: a much larger clone is one base away.

Germline CDR1 reads DFQATT; CDR2 reads SNEGSKA (reference sequence). V gave up 6 bases and J gave up 6 bases; unmatched junction bases: 14. The CDR3 covers 14 residues. Samples came from axillary lymph nodes draining the breast cancer. The specimen sequenced was axillary lymph node tissue. The TCR was taken from a female donor with breast cancer. Some clones in this sample may be carry-over from other donors' samples. This chain uses TRBV20-1 with TRBJ2-7, with 7 bases lining up with TRBD1. The CDR3 region is CSATRQGLTSEQYF. The CDR3 DNA is TGCAGTGCAACGCGACAGGGTCTAACCTCCGAGCAGTACTTC.